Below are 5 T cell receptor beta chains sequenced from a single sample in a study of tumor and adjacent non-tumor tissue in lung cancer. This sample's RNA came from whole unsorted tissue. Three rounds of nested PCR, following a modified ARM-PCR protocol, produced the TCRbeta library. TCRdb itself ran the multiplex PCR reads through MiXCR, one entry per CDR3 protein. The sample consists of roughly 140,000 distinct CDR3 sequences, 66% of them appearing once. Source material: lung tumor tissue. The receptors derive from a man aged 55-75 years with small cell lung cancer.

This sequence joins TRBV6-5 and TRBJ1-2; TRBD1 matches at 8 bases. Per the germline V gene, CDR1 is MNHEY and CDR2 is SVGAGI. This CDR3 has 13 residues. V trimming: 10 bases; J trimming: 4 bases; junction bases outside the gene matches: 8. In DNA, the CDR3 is TGTGCCAACAGGGCCGACAGGGGCTATGGCTACACCTTC. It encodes CANRADRGYGYTF.

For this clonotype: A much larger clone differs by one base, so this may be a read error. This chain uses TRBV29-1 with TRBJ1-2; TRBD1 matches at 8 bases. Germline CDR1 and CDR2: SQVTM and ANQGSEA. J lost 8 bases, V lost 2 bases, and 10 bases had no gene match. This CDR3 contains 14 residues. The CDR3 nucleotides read TGCAGCGTTGAACCCGGACAGGGCCGGAGGGGCTACACCTTC. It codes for CSVEPGQGRRGYTF.

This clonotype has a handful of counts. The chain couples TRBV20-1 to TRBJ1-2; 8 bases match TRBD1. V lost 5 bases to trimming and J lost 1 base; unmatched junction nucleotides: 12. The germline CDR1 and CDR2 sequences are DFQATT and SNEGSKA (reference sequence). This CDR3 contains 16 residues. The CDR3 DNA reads TGCAGTGCTCCACGGACAGGGCGGGGGTATAACTATGGCTACACCTTC. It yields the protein CSAPRTGRGYNYGYTF.

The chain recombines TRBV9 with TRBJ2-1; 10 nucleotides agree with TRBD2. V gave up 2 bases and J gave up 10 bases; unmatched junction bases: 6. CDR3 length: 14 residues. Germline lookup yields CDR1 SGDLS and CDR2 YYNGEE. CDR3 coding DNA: TGTGCCAGCAGCGTGGGAGGACTAGCGGAGGAGCAGTTCTTC. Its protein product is CASSVGGLAEEQFF.

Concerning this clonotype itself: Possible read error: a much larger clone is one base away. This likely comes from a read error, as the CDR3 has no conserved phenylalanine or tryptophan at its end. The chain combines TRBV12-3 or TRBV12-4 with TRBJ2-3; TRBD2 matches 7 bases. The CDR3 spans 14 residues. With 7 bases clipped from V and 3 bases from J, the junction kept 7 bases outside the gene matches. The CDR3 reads CASKAGRGTDTQYL. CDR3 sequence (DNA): TGTGCCAGCAAAGCGGGGAGGGGAACAGATACGCAGTATCTT.